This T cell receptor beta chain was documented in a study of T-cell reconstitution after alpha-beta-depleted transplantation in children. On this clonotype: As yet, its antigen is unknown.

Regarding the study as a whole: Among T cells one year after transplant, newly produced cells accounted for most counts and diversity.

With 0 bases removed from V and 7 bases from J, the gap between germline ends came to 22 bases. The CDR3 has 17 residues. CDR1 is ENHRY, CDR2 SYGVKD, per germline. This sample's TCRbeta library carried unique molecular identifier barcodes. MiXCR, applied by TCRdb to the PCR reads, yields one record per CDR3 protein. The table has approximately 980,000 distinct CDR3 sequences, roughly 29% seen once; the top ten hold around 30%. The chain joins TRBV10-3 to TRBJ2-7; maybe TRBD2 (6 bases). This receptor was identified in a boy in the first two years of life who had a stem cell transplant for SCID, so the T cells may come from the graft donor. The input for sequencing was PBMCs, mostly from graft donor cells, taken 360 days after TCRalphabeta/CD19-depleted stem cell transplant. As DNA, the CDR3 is TGTGCCATCAGTGAGTCGACTATTCCGATAGGGGCGGGAGAGCAGTACTTC. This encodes CAISESTIPIGAGEQYF.